Following are 18 T cell receptor beta chains from one sample sequenced in a study of blood T cell repertoires in COVID-19. Some clones are missing from TCRdb's copy, which holds only in-frame ones; the method was immunoSEQ multiplex PCR. The table records tens of thousands of clones, 75% to 90% of them present only once. What was sequenced was peripheral blood. These receptor sequences come from a man aged 45-65 years with active COVID-19.

The chain combines TRBV2 with TRBJ2-7; 8 positions agree with TRBD1. CDR1 and CDR2 from the germline V gene are SNHLY and FYNNEI. With V trimmed by 6 bases and J by 2 bases, 12 bases remained unmatched. The CDR3 covers 16 residues. CDR3 amino acids: CASRALRQGPTYEQYF. CDR3 bases: TGTGCCAGCAGAGCGTTGAGACAGGGGCCGACCTACGAGCAGTACTTC.

The chain uses TRBV3-1 (or the pseudogene TRBV3-2) and TRBJ2-1; 16 bases agree with TRBD2. Trimming cost V 1 base and J 9 bases; bases outside gene matches: 9. Germline values: CDR1 LGHDT, CDR2 YNNKEL (reference sequence). This CDR3 contains 18 residues. CDR3 amino acids: CASSQAFGTSGRASEQFF. The CDR3 DNA follows: TGTGCCAGCAGCCAAGCGTTCGGGACTAGCGGGAGGGCGAGTGAGCAGTTCTTC.

The CDR3 nucleotides read TGTGCCAGCAGCCAAGTTGGCCGGGGAAAAGCTTTCTTT. It specifies CASSQVGRGKAFF. The J gene is TRBJ1-1, the V gene TRBV14; D is undetermined. CDR1 is SGHDN and CDR2 is FVKESK in the germline V gene. The CDR3 totals 13 residues. V was cut by 1 base and J by 9 bases, with 12 bases left in between.

The chain employs TRBV30 and TRBJ2-7, with D hard to call. The V and J ends lost 1 base and 2 bases respectively, with 9 bases between them. Germline assignment: CDR1 GTSNPN and CDR2 SVGIG (reference sequence). CDR3 length: 13 amino acids. The CDR3 bases are TGTGCCTGGAGTGCGCCGGTTACCTACGAGCAGTACTTC. It yields the protein CAWSAPVTYEQYF. Supplemented by reference TRBV30 and TRBJ2-7, the full variable domain reads SQTIHQWPATLVQPVGSPLSLECTVEGTSNPNLYWYRQAAGRGLQLLFYSVGIGQISSEVPQNLSASRPQDRQFILSSKKLLLSDSGFYLCAWSAPVTYEQYFGPGTRLTVT.

This chain connects TRBV18 to TRBJ2-5; TRBD2 aligns across 9 bases. V lost 2 bases and J lost 3; bases outside the gene matches: 7. The CDR3 is 16 amino acids. From germline, CDR1 is KGHSH and CDR2 LQKENI. DNA of the CDR3: TGTGCCAGCTCACCATGGCGGGAGGGCCTCAAAGAGACCCAGTACTTC. Amino acids: CASSPWREGLKETQYF.

This chain connects TRBV7-2 to TRBJ1-2; 9 bases fit TRBD1. This CDR3 comprises 14 residues. J was trimmed by 2 bases and V by 10 bases; bases with no gene match: 8. The germline CDR1 and CDR2 sequences are SGHTA and FQGNSA. The CDR3 spells CATHLGTGNYGYTF. The DNA of the CDR3 is TGTGCCACCCACCTAGGGACAGGGAACTATGGCTACACCTTC.

The rearrangement joins TRBV6-2 or TRBV6-3 to TRBJ2-7; a weak D match, TRBD1 (6 bases). The V end was cut by 4 bases, the J end by 6 bases, with 19 bases between. Germline values: CDR1 MNHEY, CDR2 SVGEGT. This CDR3 has 15 amino acids. CDR3 amino acids: CASSFGSTGSPEQYF. The DNA of the CDR3 is TGTGCCAGCAGTTTCGGCTCTACAGGGAGTCCCGAGCAGTACTTC.

This chain connects TRBV12-5 to TRBJ2-1, with TRBD1 identical over 8 bases. Germline CDR1 reads LGHNT; CDR2 reads FRNRAP. V shed 3 bases and J 7 bases; nucleotides not matched to a gene: 14. CDR3 length equals 17 residues. The CDR3 bases are TGTGCTAGTGGTTTAGCCATGGGGCAGGGGGCTCCAAATGAGCAGTTCTTC. Residues: CASGLAMGQGAPNEQFF.

The chain uses TRBV7-2 and TRBJ1-2, with unresolved D. Germline CDR1 reads SGHTA; CDR2 reads FQGNSA. V lost 11 bases to trimming and J lost 2 bases, with 18 bases between them. The CDR3 is 14 residues long. The CDR3 is CAGGYTVGNYGYTF. The CDR3 region has the DNA TGTGCCGGCGGTTACACGGTTGGGAACTATGGCTACACCTTC.

This clone was seen only once. The gene calls are TRBV4-3 and TRBJ1-2; a weak D match, TRBD1 (5 bases). The CDR3 is made up of 16 amino acids. CDR1 is LGHNA and CDR2 is YSLEER in the germline V gene. V was cut by 2 bases and J by 4 bases, with 17 bases left in between. This CDR3 is CASSQLSGGGGYGYTF. The CDR3 DNA reads as TGCGCCAGCAGCCAACTCTCCGGTGGGGGGGGCTATGGCTACACCTTC.

The J gene is TRBJ1-1, the V gene TRBV10-3, with D possibly being TRBD1 (6 bases). CDR1 is ENHRY and CDR2 is SYGVKD in the germline V gene. Trimming removed 6 bases at V and 3 bases at J, with 17 bases between. The CDR3 spans 15 residues. This CDR3 reads CAIRQGLKRDTEAFF. The CDR3 coding sequence is TGTGCCATCAGACAGGGCTTGAAAAGAGACACTGAAGCTTTCTTT.

The V and J genes are TRBV4-3 and TRBJ1-6; TRBD1 matches 9 bases. The germline CDR1 and CDR2 sequences are LGHNA and YSLEER. The CDR3 is 17 amino acids. V shed 5 bases and J 7 bases; nucleotides not matched to a gene: 12. The CDR3, as DNA: TGCGCCAGCAGCAGGGACAGGGTCGATAATAAGAATTCACCCCTCCACTTT. This translates into CASSRDRVDNKNSPLHF.

This sequence joins TRBV6-6 and TRBJ1-5, with D maybe TRBD1 (5 bases). Trimming stripped 0 bases from V and 7 bases from J, with 13 bases between. This CDR3 comprises 15 residues. From germline, CDR1 is MNHNY and CDR2 SVGAGI (reference sequence). The CDR3 reads CASSYSGGIEQPQHF. The DNA of the CDR3 is TGTGCCAGCAGTTACTCGGGGGGGATTGAACAGCCCCAGCATTTT.

V gene TRBV3-1 (or the pseudogene TRBV3-2) combines with J gene TRBJ2-7, with 9 nucleotides matching TRBD1. The germline gives CDR1 LGHDT, CDR2 YNNKEL (reference sequence). V lost 6 bases and J lost 5; bases outside the gene matches: 11. The CDR3 has 15 amino acids. This CDR3 reads CASSLPGQGNHEQYF. Written as DNA, the CDR3 is TGTGCCAGCAGTCTACCGGGACAGGGAAACCACGAGCAGTACTTC.

The V gene is TRBV5-6, the J gene TRBJ2-1; 11 bases line up with TRBD2. The germline CDR1 and CDR2 sequences are SGHDT and YYEEEE. J lost 4 bases, V lost 4 bases, and 4 bases had no gene match. This CDR3 region has 15 residues. The CDR3 nucleotides are TGTGCCAGCAGCGACGGGACTAGCGGTTACAATGAGCAGTTCTTC. Its translation: CASSDGTSGYNEQFF.

The chain recombines TRBV20-1 with TRBJ1-1, with D maybe TRBD1 (5 bases). The CDR3 length is 13 residues. Germline values: CDR1 DFQATT, CDR2 SNEGSKA (reference sequence). V shed 3 bases and J shed 7 bases, with 15 bases lying between them. This CDR3 is CSASRQGKDEAFF. DNA for the CDR3: TGCAGTGCTAGTAGGCAGGGTAAGGATGAAGCTTTCTTT.

The CDR3: CASSQQGTETQYF. The CDR3 DNA reads as TGTGCCAGCAGCCAACAGGGGACCGAGACCCAGTACTTC. The rearrangement joins TRBV9 to TRBJ2-5; 7 nucleotides agree with TRBD1. This CDR3 spans 13 amino acids. From germline, CDR1 is SGDLS and CDR2 YYNGEE. V shed 4 bases, J shed 5 bases, and the junction held 5 bases outside the gene matches.

This sequence joins TRBV28 and TRBJ2-7; TRBD2 matches at 10 bases. Germline V CDR1 and CDR2: MDHEN, SYDVKM. The ends lost 6 bases at V and 7 bases at J; junction bases unmatched: 9. The CDR3 spans 14 residues. CDR3 sequence reads: CASSLRLAGVEQYF. CDR3 nucleotide sequence: TGTGCCAGCAGCCTTAGGCTAGCGGGAGTTGAGCAGTACTTC.